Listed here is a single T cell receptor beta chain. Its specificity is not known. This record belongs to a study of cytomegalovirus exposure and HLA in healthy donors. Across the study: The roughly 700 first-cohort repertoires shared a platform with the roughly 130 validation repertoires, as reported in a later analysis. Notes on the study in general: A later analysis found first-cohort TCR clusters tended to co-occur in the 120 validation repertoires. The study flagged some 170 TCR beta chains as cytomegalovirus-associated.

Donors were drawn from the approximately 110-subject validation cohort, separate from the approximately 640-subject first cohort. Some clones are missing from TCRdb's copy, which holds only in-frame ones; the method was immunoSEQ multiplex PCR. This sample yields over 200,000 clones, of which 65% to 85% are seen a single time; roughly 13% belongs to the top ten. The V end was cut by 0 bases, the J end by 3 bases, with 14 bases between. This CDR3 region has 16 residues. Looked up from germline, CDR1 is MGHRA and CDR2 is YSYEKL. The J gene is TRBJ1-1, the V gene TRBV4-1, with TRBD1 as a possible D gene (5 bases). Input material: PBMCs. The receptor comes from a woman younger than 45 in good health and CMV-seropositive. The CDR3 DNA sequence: TGCGCCAGCAGCCAAGATCCCTGGGGGTCGGACACTGAAGCTTTCTTT. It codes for CASSQDPWGSDTEAFF.